The source of this TCR beta chain is a study of cytomegalovirus exposure and HLA in healthy donors. Study-level results: A later analysis linked around 17,000 TCR beta sequences to HLA alleles at 0.05 false discovery rate. An analysis done earlier found most TCR beta V segments productive about 87% or about 30% of the time. TCR sequences were mostly rare, though some public TCRs occurred in many donors.

About this clone itself: Its antigen is still unknown.

It was with 60 Vbeta and 13 Jbeta primers that the PCR ran. This table comes from immunoSEQ multiplex PCR, and its TCRdb copy is limited to in-frame clones, with some not included. The sample comprises about 160,000 clones, around 78% of which are singletons, and less than 2% rests with the top ten. The length of the CDR3 is 18 residues. V gave up 3 bases and J gave up 3 bases; unmatched junction bases: 12. CDR1 is KGHSH, CDR2 LQKENI, per germline. V gene TRBV18 combines with J gene TRBJ2-1; 9 bases agree with TRBD1. Sequencing input: PBMCs. The clonotype originates from a man aged 35-49 years in good health and CMV-seronegative. CDR3 in amino acids: CASSPGQGLDQGYNEQFF. For the CDR3, the DNA is TGTGCCAGCTCACCGGGACAGGGCCTAGACCAAGGCTACAATGAGCAGTTCTTC.